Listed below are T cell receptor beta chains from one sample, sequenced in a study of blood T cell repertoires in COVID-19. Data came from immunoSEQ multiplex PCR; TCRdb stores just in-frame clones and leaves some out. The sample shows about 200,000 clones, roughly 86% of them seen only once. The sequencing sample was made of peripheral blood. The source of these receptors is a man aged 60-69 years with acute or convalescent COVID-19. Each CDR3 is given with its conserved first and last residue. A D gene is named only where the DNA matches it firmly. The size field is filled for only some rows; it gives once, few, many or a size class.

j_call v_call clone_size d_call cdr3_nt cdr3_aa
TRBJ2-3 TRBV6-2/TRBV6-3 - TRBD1 TGTGCCAGCAGTTACGAGATGGGGCCCGGGACAGTGGAAACAGATACGCAGTATTTT CASSYEMGPGTVETDTQYF
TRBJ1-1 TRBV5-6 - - TGTGCCAGCAGCTTACTAGATTTGGTTGTGAACACTGAAGCTTTCTTT CASSLLDLVVNTEAFF
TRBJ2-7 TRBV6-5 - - TGTGCCAGCAGTTACTTTAGGGGGGGCCCCAACGAGCAGTACTTC CASSYFRGGPNEQYF
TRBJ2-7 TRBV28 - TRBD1 TGTGCCAGCAGTACCCAACAGGGGGCGGGGGAGCAGTACTTC CASSTQQGAGEQYF
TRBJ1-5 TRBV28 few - TGTGCCAGCAGCGGGACAAGCAATCAGCCCCAGCATTTT CASSGTSNQPQHF
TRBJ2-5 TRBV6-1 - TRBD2 TGTGCCAGCAGTGACAACCAGATAGCGGGGGGGCTCGAGACCCAGTACTTC CASSDNQIAGGLETQYF
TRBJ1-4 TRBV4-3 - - TGCGCCAGCAGCCAAGATGTGACGACCCCGGGTTGGGGCGAAAAACTGTTTTTT CASSQDVTTPGWGEKLFF
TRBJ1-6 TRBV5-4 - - TGTGCCAGCAGCTTGGCCGGGGGGTCCGACTCACCCCTCCACTTT CASSLAGGSDSPLHF
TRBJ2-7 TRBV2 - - TGTGCCAGCCACCAGACAGGATACGAGCAGTACTTC CASHQTGYEQYF
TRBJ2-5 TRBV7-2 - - TGTGCCAGCAGCAAAAGGGGGAACCAAGAGACCCAGTACTTC CASSKRGNQETQYF
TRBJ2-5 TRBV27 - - TGTGCCAGCAGTTTATTCCCTCGGGGGCAAGAGACCCAGTACTTC CASSLFPRGQETQYF
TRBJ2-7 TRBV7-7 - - TGTGCCAGCAGCTTTCAGAGCCTCGCGGAGATTTACGAGCAGTACTTC CASSFQSLAEIYEQYF
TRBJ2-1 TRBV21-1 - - TGTGCCAGCAGCAATTCTAGCGCCAATGAGCAGTTCTTC CASSNSSANEQFF
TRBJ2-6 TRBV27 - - TGTGCCAGCAGTTCTCAGGGGTGGTACTCTGGGGCCAACGTCCTGACTTTC CASSSQGWYSGANVLTF
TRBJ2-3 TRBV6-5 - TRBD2 TGTGCCAGCAGTCTCGGCGGGGGAAGCACAGATACGCAGTATTTT CASSLGGGSTDTQYF
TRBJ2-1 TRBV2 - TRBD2 TGTGCCAGCACCTCCCCAGCGGGGGTCCCAGGGGAGCAGTTCTTC CASTSPAGVPGEQFF
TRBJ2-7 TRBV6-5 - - TGTGCCAGCAGAATGACAACAGGGAACGAGCAGTACTTC CASRMTTGNEQYF
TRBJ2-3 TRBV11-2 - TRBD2 TGTGCCAGCAGCTCGCCGGGACTAGCAACAGATACGCAGTATTTT CASSSPGLATDTQYF
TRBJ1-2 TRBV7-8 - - TGTGCCAGCAGCTTAGATGGAGGTTCCTATGGCTACACCTTC CASSLDGGSYGYTF
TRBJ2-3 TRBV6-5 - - TGTGCCAGCATCGAAGGGTCACGGGGTACAGATACGCAGTATTTT CASIEGSRGTDTQYF
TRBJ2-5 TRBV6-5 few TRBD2 TGTGCCAGCACCCCTGGGGGGGTGGAGACCCAGTACTTC CASTPGGVETQYF
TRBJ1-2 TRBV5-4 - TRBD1 TGTGCCAGCAGCCCTGACAGGGGCTATGGCTACACCTTC CASSPDRGYGYTF
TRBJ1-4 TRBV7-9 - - TGTGCCAGCAGCTTAGCGGCAGGGGCTAAGAATGAAAAACTGTTTTTT CASSLAAGAKNEKLFF
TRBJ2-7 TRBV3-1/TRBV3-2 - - TGTGCCAGCAGCCAAGTCGGCAGGGGGGTTTACGAGCAGTACTTC CASSQVGRGVYEQYF
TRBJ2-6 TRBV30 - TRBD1 TGTGCCTGGGCCTACGACAGGGCTGGGGCCAACGTCCTGACTTTC CAWAYDRAGANVLTF
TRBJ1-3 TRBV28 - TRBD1 TGTGCCAGCAGTTTATACTGGGCGACAGGGGAAACGGGAAACACCATATATTTT CASSLYWATGETGNTIYF
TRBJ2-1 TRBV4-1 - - TGCGCCAGCAGCCAAGCCGAGACTAGTGACGAGCAGTTCTTC CASSQAETSDEQFF
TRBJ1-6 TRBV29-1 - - TGCAGCGTTGCGGGGGACTCCTATAATTCACCCCTCCACTTT CSVAGDSYNSPLHF
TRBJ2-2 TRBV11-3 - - TGTGCCAGCGGCCAGACAACCGGGGAGCTGTTTTTT CASGQTTGELFF
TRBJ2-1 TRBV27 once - TGTGCCAGCAGTTTCCGGGGCTCCTACAATGAGCAGTTCTTC CASSFRGSYNEQFF
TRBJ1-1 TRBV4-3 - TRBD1 TGCGCCAGCAGCCCTACGGGACAGCTGAACACTGAAGCTTTCTTT CASSPTGQLNTEAFF
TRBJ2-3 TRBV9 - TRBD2 TGTGCCAGCACCAGGAGGGGGACTAGTCGCTCGGATACGCAGTATTTT CASTRRGTSRSDTQYF
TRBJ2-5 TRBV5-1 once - TGCGCCAGCAGCTGGACTAGGGGGGGCGAGACCCAGTACTTC CASSWTRGGETQYF
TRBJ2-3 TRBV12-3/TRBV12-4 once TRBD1 TGTGCCAGCAGTTTAGCCGGGACAGGGTATTTT CASSLAGTGYF
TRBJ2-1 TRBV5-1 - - TGCGCCAGCAGCTTGATCTCTGGCTCCAATGAGCAGTTCTTC CASSLISGSNEQFF
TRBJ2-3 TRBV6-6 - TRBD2 TGTGCCAGCAGTCCACGCCGGTCCGGGACTAGCGGGGGGCGGGGCACAGATACGCAGTATTTT CASSPRRSGTSGGRGTDTQYF
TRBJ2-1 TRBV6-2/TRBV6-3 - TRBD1 TGTGCCAGCAGTTACTCCAGGGGGCCTGGGAATGAGCAGTTCTTC CASSYSRGPGNEQFF